The 18 T cell receptor beta chains below all came from one sample that was sequenced in a study of T-cell memory formation after mild COVID-19. A single record per CDR3 protein comes from TCRdb applying MiXCR to the 5' RACE reads. The sample lists just over 200,000 distinct CDR3 sequences, roughly 10% occurring once. Sequenced input: PBMCs or a T cell subset sorted from them (not recorded which). Source of these receptors: a man between 18 and 29 years old who had mild COVID-19 (a few samples of this study predate the infection). Cell type and time point are not known.

This clonotype was counted ten times or more. The chain uses TRBV7-9 and TRBJ2-5; D perhaps matches TRBD2 (5 bases). Germline V gene sequence: CDR1 SEHNR, CDR2 FQNEAQ (reference sequence). The germline V and J ends were trimmed by 8 bases and 3 bases, with 10 bases remaining between them. This CDR3 contains 12 residues. The CDR3 DNA sequence: TGTGCCAGCCCCGGAGGAGAAGAGACCCAGTACTTC. This translates into CASPGGEETQYF.

The chain combines TRBV20-1 with TRBJ2-3, with D possibly being TRBD2 (6 bases). Trimming took 6 bases from V and 4 from J, leaving 20 bases between them. The V gene's germline CDR1 is DFQATT and CDR2 SNEGSKA (reference sequence). This CDR3 is 15 amino acids long. CDR3 loop: CSASRIAGRSDTQYF. The CDR3 DNA reads as TGCAGTGCCTCACGAATTGCGGGGAGGTCAGATACGCAGTATTTT.

This clonotype was found many times. The rearrangement uses TRBV4-2 and TRBJ1-2, with D maybe TRBD1 (6 bases). This CDR3 comprises 16 residues. Germline V gives CDR1 LGHNA, CDR2 YNFKEQ. V was clipped by 3 bases and J by 4 bases, with 18 bases between them. CDR3 sequence (DNA): TGTGCCAGCAGCCACTTACAGGGCACCCCATCCTATGGCTACACCTTC. Residues: CASSHLQGTPSYGYTF.

The chain is built from TRBV6-6 and TRBJ1-2; the match to TRBD1 covers 7 bases. Germline CDR1 and CDR2: MNHNY and SVGAGI (reference sequence). The CDR3 is 14 amino acids. V shed 6 bases, J shed 4 bases, and the junction held 8 bases outside the gene matches. Written as DNA, the CDR3 is TGTGCCAGCAGAGCCCCGGGACAGTTCTATGGCTACACCTTC. The encoded protein is CASRAPGQFYGYTF.

For this clonotype: The junction and the germline gene differ at one end; a read error may be behind it. The chain has TRBV4-3 and TRBJ2-1; D may be TRBD2 (6 bases). There are 15 residues in the CDR3. CDR1 and CDR2 (germline): LGHNA, YSLEER. CDR3 coding DNA: TGCGCCAGCAGCCAAGATGCCGGGGGATACAATCAGCAGTTCTTC. It translates to CASSQDAGGYNQQFF.

The V and J genes are TRBV24-1 and TRBJ1-5; tentatively, D is TRBD1 (6 bases). From germline, CDR1 is KGHDR and CDR2 SFDVKD. The V end was cut by 4 bases, the J end by 4 bases, with 13 bases between. The CDR3 consists of 15 residues. This chain's CDR3 is CATSDGGTRNQPQHF. CDR3 in DNA: TGTGCCACCAGTGACGGAGGGACACGGAATCAGCCCCAGCATTTT.

This clonotype was counted a few times. The chain combines TRBV20-1 with TRBJ1-2; D perhaps matches TRBD1 (6 bases). Per germline, CDR1 DFQATT and CDR2 SNEGSKA (reference sequence). The CDR3 extends over 13 amino acids. V shed 0 bases and J shed 3 bases, with 8 bases lying between them. DNA of the CDR3: TGCAGTGCTAGAGATCGGGGGCACTATGGCTACACCTTC. Protein product: CSARDRGHYGYTF.

At least ten counts were recorded for this clonotype. V gene TRBV5-1 combines with J gene TRBJ1-1, with no clear D. The germline gives CDR1 SGHRS, CDR2 YFSETQ. V was pared by 2 bases and J by 0 bases, with 8 bases between. This CDR3 contains 14 residues. CDR3 residues: CASSFLAMNTEAFF. CDR3 coding DNA: TGCGCCAGCAGCTTCCTAGCCATGAACACTGAAGCTTTCTTT.

This clonotype was counted only a few times. The chain combines TRBV4-1 with TRBJ1-5, with D unresolved. Germline assignment: CDR1 MGHRA and CDR2 YSYEKL. This CDR3 spans 16 amino acids. The V end lost 4 bases, the J end lost 6 bases, and 19 bases lay between the germline ends. CDR3 sequence (DNA): TGCGCCAGCAGCCCCCGGGAGGATATTAGTGTTCAGCCCCAGCATTTT. Amino acid sequence: CASSPREDISVQPQHF.

The CDR3 loop reads CASSVRQATPLGYTF. The CDR3, as DNA: TGTGCCAGCAGCGTTAGACAGGCAACTCCACTTGGCTACACCTTC. The V and J genes are TRBV9 and TRBJ1-2; TRBD1 might be the D (6 bases). Trimming stripped 2 bases from V and 7 bases from J, with 18 bases between. CDR1 is SGDLS, CDR2 YYNGEE, per germline. There are 15 residues in the CDR3.

This clonotype appeared a few times. The J gene is TRBJ2-5, the V gene TRBV7-2, with 9 bases matching TRBD2. V lost 5 bases and J lost 5; bases outside the gene matches: 6. Germline V gene data show CDR1 as SGHTA and CDR2 as FQGNSA. This CDR3 is 14 amino acids long. The DNA of the CDR3 is TGTGCCAGCAGCACCGGACTAGCGTATGAGACCCAGTACTTC. Residues: CASSTGLAYETQYF.

In nucleotides, the CDR3 is TGTGCCAGCTCACCCCAGGGATGGGGCTACACCTTC. It is translated as CASSPQGWGYTF. The V gene is TRBV18, the J gene TRBJ1-2; possible D gene TRBD1, 5 bases. V shed 3 bases and J shed 8 bases, with 10 bases lying between them. The CDR3 has 12 residues. Germline V gene data show CDR1 as KGHSH and CDR2 as LQKENI.

DNA of the CDR3: TGTGCCAGCTTTGAGATGAGCGAAGCTTTCTTT. It specifies CASFEMSEAFF. V and J are TRBV6-6 and TRBJ1-1, with unresolved D. The CDR3 covers 11 residues. V lost 8 bases and J 8 bases, leaving 12 bases between the germline ends. The V gene's germline CDR1 is MNHNY and CDR2 SVGAGI (reference sequence).

CDR3 amino acids: CASSQVSVASSYEQYV. Written as DNA, the CDR3 is TGCGCCAGCAGCCAAGTATCGGTGGCCAGCTCCTACGAGCAGTACGTC. This sequence joins TRBV4-3 and TRBJ2-7; D not resolved. The V gene lost 1 base and the J gene lost 0 bases, with 13 bases spanning the gap. CDR1 LGHNA and CDR2 YSLEER come from the germline V gene. This CDR3 contains 16 residues.

The chain uses TRBV6-1 and TRBJ1-1; 9 bases map to TRBD1. In germline, CDR1 is MNHNS, CDR2 SASEGT. Germline trimming cut 4 bases from V and 4 bases from J; bases unmatched to any gene: 7. This CDR3 is 15 amino acids long. DNA for the CDR3: TGTGCCAGCAGTGGGATACAGGGGGCAGGCACTGAAGCTTTCTTT. It encodes CASSGIQGAGTEAFF.

This chain uses TRBV20-1 with TRBJ2-2; a possible D gene is TRBD2 (6 bases). The V and J ends lost 2 bases and 5 bases respectively, with 18 bases between them. The germline V gene encodes CDR1 DFQATT and CDR2 SNEGSKA (reference sequence). The CDR3 extends over 16 amino acids. CDR3: CSARILASAGTGELFF. Here the CDR3 DNA reads TGCAGTGCTAGAATCCTAGCGTCAGCTGGGACCGGGGAGCTGTTTTTT.

The genes are TRBV6-5 and TRBJ2-7; D not resolved. Germline V gives CDR1 MNHEY, CDR2 SVGAGI. The V and J ends lost 2 bases and 9 bases respectively, with 14 bases between them. There are 13 residues in the CDR3. CDR3 in DNA: TGTGCCAGCAGTTACGAAGCTTCCTCGTGGCAGTACGTC. Translating gives CASSYEASSWQYV.

In its sample, this clonotype was seen a few times. V is TRBV11-3 and J is TRBJ1-1; D gene unclear. This CDR3 is built from 15 residues. The germline CDR1 and CDR2 sequences are SGHNT and YENEEA. Trimming stripped 1 base from V and 1 base from J, with 10 bases between. The CDR3 loop is CASSLGKGGNTEAFF. The CDR3 DNA is TGTGCCAGCAGCTTAGGTAAGGGCGGGAACACTGAAGCTTTCTTT.